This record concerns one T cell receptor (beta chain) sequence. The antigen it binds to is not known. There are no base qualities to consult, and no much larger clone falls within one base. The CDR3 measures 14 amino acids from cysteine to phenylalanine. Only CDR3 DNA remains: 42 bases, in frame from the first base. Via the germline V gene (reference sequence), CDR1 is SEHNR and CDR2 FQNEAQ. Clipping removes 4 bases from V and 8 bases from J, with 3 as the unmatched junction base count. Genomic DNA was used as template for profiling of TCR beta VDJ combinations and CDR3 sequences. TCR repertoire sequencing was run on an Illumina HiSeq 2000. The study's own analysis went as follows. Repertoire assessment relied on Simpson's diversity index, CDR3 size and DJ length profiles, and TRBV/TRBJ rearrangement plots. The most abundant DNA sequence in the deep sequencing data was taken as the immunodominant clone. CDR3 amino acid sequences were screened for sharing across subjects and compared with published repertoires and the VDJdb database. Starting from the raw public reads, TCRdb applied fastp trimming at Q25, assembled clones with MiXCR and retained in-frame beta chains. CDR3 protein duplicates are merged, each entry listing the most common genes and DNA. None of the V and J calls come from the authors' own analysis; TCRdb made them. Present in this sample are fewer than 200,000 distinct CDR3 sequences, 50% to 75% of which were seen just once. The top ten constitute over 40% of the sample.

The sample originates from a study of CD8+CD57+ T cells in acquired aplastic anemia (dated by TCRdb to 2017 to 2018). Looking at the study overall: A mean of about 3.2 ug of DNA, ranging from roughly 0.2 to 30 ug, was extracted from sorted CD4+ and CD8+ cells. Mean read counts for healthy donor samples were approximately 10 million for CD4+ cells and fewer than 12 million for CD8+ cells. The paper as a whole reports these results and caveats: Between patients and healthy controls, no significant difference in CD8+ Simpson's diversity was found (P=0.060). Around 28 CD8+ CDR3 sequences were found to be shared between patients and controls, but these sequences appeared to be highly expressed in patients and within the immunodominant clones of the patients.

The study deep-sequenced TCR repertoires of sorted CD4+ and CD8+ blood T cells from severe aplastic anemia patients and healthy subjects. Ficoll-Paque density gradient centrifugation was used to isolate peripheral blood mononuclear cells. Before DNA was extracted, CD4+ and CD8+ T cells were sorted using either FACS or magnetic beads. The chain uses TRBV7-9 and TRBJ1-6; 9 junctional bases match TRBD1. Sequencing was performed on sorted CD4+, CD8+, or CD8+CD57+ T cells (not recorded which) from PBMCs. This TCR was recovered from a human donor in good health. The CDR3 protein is CASSSWTGDSPLHF. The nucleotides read TGTGCCAGCAGCTCATGGACAGGGGATTCACCCCTCCACTTT.